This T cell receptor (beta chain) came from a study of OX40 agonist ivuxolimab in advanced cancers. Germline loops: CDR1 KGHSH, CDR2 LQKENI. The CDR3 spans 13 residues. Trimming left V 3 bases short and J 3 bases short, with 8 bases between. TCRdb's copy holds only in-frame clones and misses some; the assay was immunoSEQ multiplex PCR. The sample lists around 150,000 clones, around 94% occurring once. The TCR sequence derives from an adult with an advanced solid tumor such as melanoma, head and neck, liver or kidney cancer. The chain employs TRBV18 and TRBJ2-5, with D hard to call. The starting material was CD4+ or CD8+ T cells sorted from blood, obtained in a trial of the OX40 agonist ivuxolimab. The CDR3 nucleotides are TGTGCCAGCTCACCCTGGACGGAAGAGACCCAGTACTTC. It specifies CASSPWTEETQYF.